This is a list of T cell receptor beta chains from one sample in a study of cytomegalovirus exposure and HLA in healthy donors. Only in-frame clones appear in the TCRdb table, and some are missing; sequencing was by immunoSEQ multiplex PCR. In total, the table holds 100,000 to 150,000 clones. Input material: PBMCs. These receptors came from a man younger than 45 in good health and CMV-seronegative. Each CDR3 is given with its conserved first and last residue. D genes are given only for firm matches.

D gene	V gene	J gene	CDR3 DNA	CDR3 protein
-	TRBV30	TRBJ1-5	TGTGCCTGGGGGAGGGGGAGCAATCAGCCCCAGCATTTT	CAWGRGSNQPQHF
TRBD1	TRBV2	TRBJ2-2	TGTGCCACCTCCGGGACAGAGAACACCGGGGAGCTGTTTTTT	CATSGTENTGELFF
TRBD1	TRBV6-1	TRBJ1-1	TGTGCCAGCAGTGGAGGCCGGGACAGGGCGAACACTGAAGCTTTCTTT	CASSGGRDRANTEAFF
-	TRBV18	TRBJ2-3	TGTGCCAGCTCACCACCGCTGCAAACTAGCACAGATACGCAGTATTTT	CASSPPLQTSTDTQYF
-	TRBV30	TRBJ1-2	TGTGCCCGGAGTGTTGAGGGATGGCGTGGCTACACCTTC	CARSVEGWRGYTF
TRBD1	TRBV6-4	TRBJ2-7	TGTGCCAGCAGACGGGACAGGGACGCCGAGCAGTACTTC	CASRRDRDAEQYF
TRBD1	TRBV28	TRBJ1-2	TGTGCCAGCAGTTCCCTACTGCCGGGACAGGGGCAGTTGTGGGTCTATGGCTACACCTTC	CASSSLLPGQGQLWVYGYTF
-	TRBV11-2	TRBJ2-5	TGTGCCAGCAGCTTAAGAGGCGAGACCCAGTACTTC	CASSLRGETQYF
-	TRBV5-4	TRBJ1-5	TGTGCCAGCAGCTTGGGGGCCGATCAGCCCCAGCATTTT	CASSLGADQPQHF
-	TRBV5-6	TRBJ2-7	TGTGCCAGCAGCGCGGACAGCCGAGCCTACGAGCAGTACTTC	CASSADSRAYEQYF
-	TRBV19	TRBJ1-5	TGTGCCAGTAGCCTAGGCGGGGATCAGCCCCAGCATTTT	CASSLGGDQPQHF
TRBD1	TRBV5-1	TRBJ1-1	TGCGCCAGCAGACCTCAGGGGGCCACTGAAGCTTTCTTT	CASRPQGATEAFF
TRBD1	TRBV19	TRBJ1-5	TGTGCCAGCTCCGGACAGGGCTTGGTTATAGGTCAGCCCCAGCATTTT	CASSGQGLVIGQPQHF
-	TRBV5-1	TRBJ2-3	TGCGCCAGCAGCCTGTCTAGCACAGATACGCAGTATTTT	CASSLSSTDTQYF
-	TRBV29-1	TRBJ2-1	TGCAGCGCCCTAAGGGGGACCAATGAGCAGTTCTTC	CSALRGTNEQFF
TRBD2	TRBV18	TRBJ2-7	TGTGCCAGCTCACCGGCGGGAGCTCCTTACGAGCAGTACTTC	CASSPAGAPYEQYF
-	TRBV6-6	TRBJ2-2	TGTGCCAGCAGTTACAGGCAGGGCTCCGGGGAGCTGTTTTTT	CASSYRQGSGELFF
-	TRBV7-9	TRBJ2-1	TGTGCCAGCAGGCGACAGGTCGAGGAGCAGTTCTTC	CASRRQVEEQFF
TRBD2	TRBV27	TRBJ2-1	TGTGCCAGCAGCCGGGACTATCAGATTAATGAGCAGTTCTTC	CASSRDYQINEQFF
TRBD2	TRBV7-3	TRBJ2-3	TGTGCCAGCAGCTTAATGGGGACTACCACAGATACGCAGTATTTT	CASSLMGTTTDTQYF
-	TRBV7-3	TRBJ1-2	TGTGCCAGCAGCCGATACCCAGGGTCTGGCTACACCTTC	CASSRYPGSGYTF
-	TRBV7-2	TRBJ1-3	TGTGCCAGCAGCTCCCATACTCCGGGATCGGGAAACACCATATATTTT	CASSSHTPGSGNTIYF
-	TRBV30	TRBJ1-1	TGTGCCTGGATCGTGGGGGGGTGGTCTGAAGCTTTCTTT	CAWIVGGWSEAFF
TRBD1	TRBV7-9	TRBJ2-1	TGTGCCAGCAGCTCCCCGGGACAGGGAGCATACAATGAGCAGTTCTTC	CASSSPGQGAYNEQFF
TRBD1	TRBV5-6	TRBJ1-2	TGTGCCAGCAGCCCGGTAGGGGGCACTGGCTACACCTTC	CASSPVGGTGYTF
TRBD1	TRBV6-5	TRBJ2-4	TGTGCCAGCAGTTACTCGGAAACAGGGGAGCCGTACTTC	CASSYSETGEPYF
-	TRBV28	TRBJ1-4	TGTGCCAGCAGTTTGGACAGCTTTAATGAAAAACTGTTTTTT	CASSLDSFNEKLFF
-	TRBV30	TRBJ1-3	TGTGCCTGGTCGGAGGGAGGAAACACCATATATTTT	CAWSEGGNTIYF
TRBD1	TRBV7-2	TRBJ1-1	TGTGCCAGCAGTCAGGGGGGCCCAGGCCCTGAAGCTTTCTTT	CASSQGGPGPEAFF
-	TRBV4-3	TRBJ2-1	TGCGCCAGCAGCCAAGATTTGCGGTCTGAGCAGTTCTTC	CASSQDLRSEQFF
TRBD2	TRBV29-1	TRBJ2-1	TGCAGCGTGCATCCGTCTTCTAGCGGGGGCTACAATGAGCAGTTCTTC	CSVHPSSSGGYNEQFF
TRBD1	TRBV13	TRBJ1-1	TGTGCCAGCAGTTCTTGGACAGGGGGCGTCACTGAAGCTTTCTTT	CASSSWTGGVTEAFF
TRBD1	TRBV2	TRBJ2-1	TGTGCCAGCAGTGAGAGACAGGGAGTGGGGTACAATGAGCAGTTCTTC	CASSERQGVGYNEQFF
-	TRBV10-1	TRBJ2-7	TGCGCCAGCAGTAAGACCATCGGAGCGGGCGAGCAGTACTTC	CASSKTIGAGEQYF
TRBD1	TRBV18	TRBJ2-2	TGTGCCAGCTCGCTTAACAGGGGGCTCGACACCGGGGAGCTGTTTTTT	CASSLNRGLDTGELFF
TRBD2	TRBV7-2	TRBJ2-1	TGTGCCAGCAGCTTAGCGCCTAGGACTAGGGTATTCAGCTCCTACAATGAGCAGTTCTTC	CASSLAPRTRVFSSYNEQFF
-	TRBV4-2	TRBJ2-1	TGTGCCAGCAGCCAAGAGCGGGCCTCATCGGTTTACAATGAGCAGTTCTTC	CASSQERASSVYNEQFF
-	TRBV6-5	TRBJ2-7	TGTGCCACCACCTCGACAGAAAGCGACGAGCAGTACTTC	CATTSTESDEQYF
-	TRBV19	TRBJ2-1	TGTGCCAGTAGTGCCTTTCTACAGGGCAACAATGAGCAGTTCTTC	CASSAFLQGNNEQFF
-	TRBV5-6	TRBJ2-2	TGTGCCAGCAGCTGGGGGGGCTCCGGGGAGCTGTTTTTT	CASSWGGSGELFF